The entry below describes one T cell receptor (beta chain). The sample comes from a study of blood T cell repertoires in COVID-19. Background on the study: Samples representing acute and convalescent COVID-19 were sourced from the United States, Italy and Spain. Sources were T cells, B-cell-depleted T cells, or PBMCs; the material itself was cDNA or gDNA.

The CDR3 is 17 amino acids. V dropped 4 bases and J dropped 0 bases, with 16 bases sitting between them. Germline lookup yields CDR1 SEHNR and CDR2 FQNEAQ (reference sequence). Authors' analysis steps: The assay estimated nucleated cells by amplifying reference gene primers. TCRdb's table, derived via immunoSEQ multiplex PCR, lists solely in-frame clones and lacks some. V and J calls and clone size follow that table, whereas D and trimming were derived from the DNA. The sample contains about 240,000 clones, 70% to 90% of which appear only once. The sequence came from a woman aged 25 to 39 who had recovered from COVID-19. The genes are TRBV7-9 and TRBJ2-4; possible D gene TRBD2, 5 bases. The specimen was peripheral blood. The CDR3 nucleotides read TGTGCCAGCAGCTATACCAGCGGACCTTTAGCCAAAAACATTCAGTACTTC. Its protein product is CASSYTSGPLAKNIQYF.